The TCR beta chain described here comes from a study of T cells of healthy individuals. Per germline, CDR1 MNHNY and CDR2 SVGAGI (reference sequence). There are 14 residues in the CDR3. V lost 10 bases and J 0 bases, leaving 13 bases between the germline ends. TCRdb reprocessed the 5' RACE reads with MiXCR, giving one entry per CDR3 protein. The sample includes about 96,000 distinct CDR3 sequences, roughly 15% of them seen just once. This clonotype showed up just a few times. The source of this sequence is a human donor in good health. The V call is TRBV6-6, the J call TRBJ1-3; a possible D gene is TRBD1 (5 bases). In DNA, the CDR3 is TGTGCCATCCAAACAGGAAACTCTGGAAACACCATATATTTT. This sequence encodes CAIQTGNSGNTIYF.